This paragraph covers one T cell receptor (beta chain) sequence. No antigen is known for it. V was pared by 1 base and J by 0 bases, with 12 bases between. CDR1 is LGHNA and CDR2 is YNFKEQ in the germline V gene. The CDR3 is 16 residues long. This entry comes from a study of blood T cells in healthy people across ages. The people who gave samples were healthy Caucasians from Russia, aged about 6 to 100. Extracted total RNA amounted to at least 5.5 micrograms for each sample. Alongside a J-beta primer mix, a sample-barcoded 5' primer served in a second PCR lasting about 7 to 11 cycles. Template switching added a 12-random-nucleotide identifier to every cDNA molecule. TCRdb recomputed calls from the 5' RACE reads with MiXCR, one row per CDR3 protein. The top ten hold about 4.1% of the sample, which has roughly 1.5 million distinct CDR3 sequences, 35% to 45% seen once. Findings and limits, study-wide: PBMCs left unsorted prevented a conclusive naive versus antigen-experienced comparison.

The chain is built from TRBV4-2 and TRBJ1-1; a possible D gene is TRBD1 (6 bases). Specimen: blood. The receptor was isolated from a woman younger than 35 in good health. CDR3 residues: CASSQVRSGVNTEAFF. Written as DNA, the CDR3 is TGTGCCAGCAGCCAAGTAAGGTCAGGGGTGAACACTGAAGCTTTCTTT.